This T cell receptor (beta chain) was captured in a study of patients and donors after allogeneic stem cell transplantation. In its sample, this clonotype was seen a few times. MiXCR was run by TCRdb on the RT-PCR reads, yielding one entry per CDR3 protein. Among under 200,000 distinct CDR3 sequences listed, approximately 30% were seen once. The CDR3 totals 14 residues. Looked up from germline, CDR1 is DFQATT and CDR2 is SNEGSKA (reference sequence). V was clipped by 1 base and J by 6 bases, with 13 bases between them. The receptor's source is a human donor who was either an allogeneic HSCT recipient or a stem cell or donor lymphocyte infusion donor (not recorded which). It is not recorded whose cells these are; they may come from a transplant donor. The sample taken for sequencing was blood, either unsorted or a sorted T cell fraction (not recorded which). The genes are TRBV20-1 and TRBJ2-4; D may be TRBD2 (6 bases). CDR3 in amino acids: CSARAAGRRNIQYF. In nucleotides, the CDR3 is TGCAGTGCTAGAGCGGCAGGGAGGAGAAACATTCAGTACTTC.